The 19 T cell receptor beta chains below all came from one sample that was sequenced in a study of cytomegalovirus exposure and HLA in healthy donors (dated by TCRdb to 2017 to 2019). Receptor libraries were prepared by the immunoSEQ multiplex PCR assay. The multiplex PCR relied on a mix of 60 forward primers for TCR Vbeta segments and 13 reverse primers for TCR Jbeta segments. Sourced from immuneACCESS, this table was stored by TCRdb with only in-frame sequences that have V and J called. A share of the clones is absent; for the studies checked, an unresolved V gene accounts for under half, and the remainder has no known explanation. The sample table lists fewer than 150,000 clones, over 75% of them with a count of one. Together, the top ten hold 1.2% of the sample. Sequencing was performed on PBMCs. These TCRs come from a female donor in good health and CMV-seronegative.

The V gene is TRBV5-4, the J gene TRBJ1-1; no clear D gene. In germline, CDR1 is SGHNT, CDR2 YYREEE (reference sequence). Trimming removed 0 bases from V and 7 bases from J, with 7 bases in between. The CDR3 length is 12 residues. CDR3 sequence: CASSLAGFEAFF. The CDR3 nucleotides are TGTGCCAGCAGCTTGGCGGGGTTTGAAGCTTTCTTT. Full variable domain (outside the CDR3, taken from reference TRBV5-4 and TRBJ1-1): ETGVTQSPTHLIKTRGQQVTLRCSSQSGHNTVSWYQQALGQGPQFIFQYYREEENGRGNFPPRFSGLQFPNYSSELNVNALELDDSALYLCASSLAGFEAFFGQGTRLTVV.

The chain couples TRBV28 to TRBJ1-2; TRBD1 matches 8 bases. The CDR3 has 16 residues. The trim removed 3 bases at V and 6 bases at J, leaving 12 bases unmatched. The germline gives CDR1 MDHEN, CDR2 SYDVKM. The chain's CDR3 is CASSFSGQGFSHGYTF. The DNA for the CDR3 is TGTGCCAGCAGTTTCTCTGGACAGGGTTTTAGTCATGGCTACACCTTC.

CDR3 nucleotide sequence: TGCGCCAGCAGCTTGGAAGGGACAACTAATGGCTACACCTTC. The encoded protein is CASSLEGTTNGYTF. The chain combines TRBV5-1 with TRBJ1-2; a possible D gene is TRBD1 (6 bases). This CDR3 spans 14 amino acids. V shed 0 bases and J shed 6 bases, with 12 bases lying between them. Germline assignment: CDR1 SGHRS and CDR2 YFSETQ. Based on the CDR3 plus reference TRBV5-1 and TRBJ1-2, the full variable domain is KAGVTQTPRYLIKTRGQQVTLSCSPISGHRSVSWYQQTPGQGLQFLFEYFSETQRNKGNFPGRFSGRQFSNSRSEMNVSTLELGDSALYLCASSLEGTTNGYTFGSGTRLTVV.

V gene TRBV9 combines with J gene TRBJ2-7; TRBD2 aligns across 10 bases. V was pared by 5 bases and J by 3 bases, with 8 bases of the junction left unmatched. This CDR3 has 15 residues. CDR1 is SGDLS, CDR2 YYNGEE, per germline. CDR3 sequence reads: CASSKSLAGGYEQYF. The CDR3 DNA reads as TGTGCCAGCAGTAAGAGCTTAGCGGGAGGCTACGAGCAGTACTTC. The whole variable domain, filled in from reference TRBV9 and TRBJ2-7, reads DSGVTQTPKHLITATGQRVTLRCSPRSGDLSVYWYQQSLDQGLQFLIQYYNGEERAKGNILERFSAQQFPDLHSELNLSSLELGDSALYFCASSKSLAGGYEQYFGPGTRLTVT.

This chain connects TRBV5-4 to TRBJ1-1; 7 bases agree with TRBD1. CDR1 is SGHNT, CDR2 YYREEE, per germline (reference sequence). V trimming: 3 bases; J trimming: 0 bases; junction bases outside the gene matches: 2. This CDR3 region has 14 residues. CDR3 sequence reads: CASSWDRLNTEAFF. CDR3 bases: TGTGCCAGCAGCTGGGACAGATTGAACACTGAAGCTTTCTTT.

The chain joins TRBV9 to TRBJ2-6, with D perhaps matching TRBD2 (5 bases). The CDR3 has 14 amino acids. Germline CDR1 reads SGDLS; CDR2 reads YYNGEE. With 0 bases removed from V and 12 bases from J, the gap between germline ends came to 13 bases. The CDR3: CASSVGGAGSVLTF. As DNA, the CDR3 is TGTGCCAGCAGCGTAGGGGGTGCTGGGAGCGTCCTGACTTTC.

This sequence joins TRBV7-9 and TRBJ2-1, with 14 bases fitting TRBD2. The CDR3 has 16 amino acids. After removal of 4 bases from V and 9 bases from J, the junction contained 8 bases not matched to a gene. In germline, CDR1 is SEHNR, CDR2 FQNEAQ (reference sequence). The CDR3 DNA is TGTGCCAGCAGCTCGGGACTAGCGGGGGCCCAGGGTGAGCAGTTCTTC. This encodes CASSSGLAGAQGEQFF.

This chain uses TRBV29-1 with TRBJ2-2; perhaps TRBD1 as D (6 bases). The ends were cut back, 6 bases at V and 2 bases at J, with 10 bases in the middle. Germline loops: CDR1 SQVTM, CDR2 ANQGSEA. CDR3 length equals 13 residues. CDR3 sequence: CSVMGANTGELFF. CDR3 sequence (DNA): TGCAGCGTAATGGGGGCTAACACCGGGGAGCTGTTTTTT.

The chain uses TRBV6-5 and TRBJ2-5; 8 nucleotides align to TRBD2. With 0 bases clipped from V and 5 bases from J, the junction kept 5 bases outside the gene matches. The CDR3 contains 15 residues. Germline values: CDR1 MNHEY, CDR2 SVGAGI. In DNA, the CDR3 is TGTGCCAGCAGTTACTCTGGCGGGAGGTTGGAGACCCAGTACTTC. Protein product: CASSYSGGRLETQYF.

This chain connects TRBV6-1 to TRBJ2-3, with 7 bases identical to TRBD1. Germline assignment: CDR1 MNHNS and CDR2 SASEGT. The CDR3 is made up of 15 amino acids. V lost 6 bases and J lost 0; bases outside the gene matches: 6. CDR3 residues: CASRADRVSTDTQYF. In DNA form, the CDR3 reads TGTGCCAGCAGGGCTGACAGGGTCAGCACAGATACGCAGTATTTT.

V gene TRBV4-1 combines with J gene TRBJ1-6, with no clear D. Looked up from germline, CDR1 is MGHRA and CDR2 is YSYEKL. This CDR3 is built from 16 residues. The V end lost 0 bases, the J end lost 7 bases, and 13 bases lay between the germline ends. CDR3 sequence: CASSQERGVTNSPLHF. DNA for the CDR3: TGCGCCAGCAGCCAAGAGCGCGGAGTTACCAATTCACCCCTCCACTTT.

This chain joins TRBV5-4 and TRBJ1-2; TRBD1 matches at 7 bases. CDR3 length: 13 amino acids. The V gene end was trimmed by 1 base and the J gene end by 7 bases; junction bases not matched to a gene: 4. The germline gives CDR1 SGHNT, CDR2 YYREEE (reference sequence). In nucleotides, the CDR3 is TGTGCCAGCAGCTTGAAGGGGGCGAGTGGCTACACCTTC. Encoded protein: CASSLKGASGYTF.

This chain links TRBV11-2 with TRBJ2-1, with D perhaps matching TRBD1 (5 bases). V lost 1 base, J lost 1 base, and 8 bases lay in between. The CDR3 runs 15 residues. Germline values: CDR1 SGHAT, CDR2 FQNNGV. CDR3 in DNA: TGTGCCAGCAGCTTAGGGGCAGGGTCCTACAATGAGCAGTTCTTC. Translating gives CASSLGAGSYNEQFF.

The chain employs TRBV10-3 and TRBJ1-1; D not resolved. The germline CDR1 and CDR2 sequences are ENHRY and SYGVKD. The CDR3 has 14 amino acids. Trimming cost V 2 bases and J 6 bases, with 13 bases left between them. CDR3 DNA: TGTGCCATCAGTGAGCGACAAGTAAACGCTGAAGCTTTCTTT. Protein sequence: CAISERQVNAEAFF.

The CDR3 spells CASSRRTSEQYF. CDR3 in DNA: TGTGCCAGCAGCCGTAGGACTTCCGAGCAGTACTTC. The chain joins TRBV14 to TRBJ2-7, with TRBD2 as a possible D gene (5 bases). V was pared by 4 bases and J by 6 bases, with 10 bases between. This CDR3 has 12 residues. Germline V CDR1 and CDR2: SGHDN, FVKESK.

The CDR3 loop is CASSSRLVSYEQYF. CDR3 bases: TGTGCCAGCAGTTCCAGACTGGTTTCCTACGAGCAGTACTTC. The chain couples TRBV6-5 to TRBJ2-7; D is ambiguous. The germline V gene encodes CDR1 MNHEY and CDR2 SVGAGI. CDR3 length: 14 amino acids. V was pared by 4 bases and J by 1 base, with 11 bases between.

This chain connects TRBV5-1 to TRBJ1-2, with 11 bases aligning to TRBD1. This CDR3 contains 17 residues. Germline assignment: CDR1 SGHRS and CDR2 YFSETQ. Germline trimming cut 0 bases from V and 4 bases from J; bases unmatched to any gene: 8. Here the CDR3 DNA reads TGCGCCAGCAGCTTGGAATTTTTGGGGACAGGGGGCTATGGCTACACCTTC. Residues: CASSLEFLGTGGYGYTF.

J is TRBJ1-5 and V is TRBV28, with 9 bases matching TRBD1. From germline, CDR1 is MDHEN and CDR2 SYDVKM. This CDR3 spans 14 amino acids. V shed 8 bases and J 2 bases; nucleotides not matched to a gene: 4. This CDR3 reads CASYRGRGNQPQHF. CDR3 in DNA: TGTGCCAGCTACAGGGGGCGCGGCAATCAGCCCCAGCATTTT.

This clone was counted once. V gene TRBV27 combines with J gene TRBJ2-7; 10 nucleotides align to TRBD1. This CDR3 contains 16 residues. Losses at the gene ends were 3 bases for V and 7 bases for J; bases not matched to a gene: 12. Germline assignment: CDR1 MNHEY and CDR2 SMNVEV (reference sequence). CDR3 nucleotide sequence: TGTGCCAGCAGTTTTGGCGTCGGGACAGGGGTAGATGAGCAGTACTTC. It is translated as CASSFGVGTGVDEQYF.